This paragraph reports one TCR beta chain. Its recognized antigen is unknown. It has no much larger one-base neighbor in the sample; base qualities were not kept. CDR3 length: 14 amino acids, cysteine to phenylalanine. Left in the record is the CDR3 DNA by itself, 42 bases read in frame from the first base. V has 8 bases trimmed and J has 4 bases trimmed; junction bases matching no gene number 5. CDR1 ENHRY and CDR2 SYGVKD were looked up in the germline V gene. The donors belonged to the validation cohort of 120 subjects, which was separate from the roughly 680-subject first cohort. These data come from a study of cytomegalovirus exposure and HLA in healthy donors (dated by TCRdb to about 2017). A note on the overall study: According to a later analysis, the 120 or so validation repertoires were produced on the same platform as the 680 or so repertoires of the first cohort. The study aimed to test whether signatures of past pathogen exposure could be identified by cataloging public T cell receptors. Besides the first cohort of some 670 subjects, a separate validation cohort made up of 120 different subjects was used. To predict cytomegalovirus infection status, the study combined high-throughput TCR immunosequencing, statistical association of individual TCRs with disease status, and machine learning. Study-level results and caveats: In the study, 164 TCR beta chains were listed as associated with cytomegalovirus. In both the original and validation cohorts, the classifier was reported to diagnose cytomegalovirus status with high specificity and sensitivity. In a later analysis, TCRs clustered in the first cohort were found to also tend to co-occur in the roughly 120 validation repertoires, with 90% to 95% of cluster scores above 0. A few of the identified cytomegalovirus-associated TCR beta chains were confirmed in vitro to be specific for cytomegalovirus antigens. According to the authors, the approach could potentially be generalized to other disease states and immunological phenotypes. Across donors, most TCR sequences were observed very rarely, whereas some public TCRs were present in many individuals. The validation cohort had no HLA typing available for a later analysis, so co-occurrence within that cohort was assessed over all 120 or so repertoires.

To prepare the library, the immunoSEQ multiplex PCR assay was applied. Concerning the study's data processing: A statistical classification framework was built for diagnosing cytomegalovirus status from the catalog of TCR beta chain sequences. The source is immuneACCESS, and TCRdb retained only in-frame sequences with V and J called. Part of the clones is not carried over; for the studies checked, unresolved V genes explain less than half of this, and the remainder is unexplained. V and J calls and clone size are given by that table; D and trimming were obtained from the DNA. In this sample the table shows about 160,000 clones, around nine tenths of which occur a single time. The ten most abundant clones make up approximately 2.1% of the sample.

The chain is encoded by TRBV10-3 joined to TRBJ2-1; 10 nucleotides in the junction match TRBD1. This clonotype was obtained from a woman between 18 and 29 years old in good health and CMV-seronegative. The sequencing sample was made of PBMCs. The encoded CDR3 is CAIGPGQGYNEQFF. The nucleotide sequence reads as follows: TGTGCCATCGGACCGGGACAGGGGTACAATGAGCAGTTCTTC.